A selection of T cell receptor beta chains follows, all from one sample in a study of Ad26.COV2.S vaccination and SARS-CoV-2 variants. Clones were sequenced by immunoSEQ multiplex PCR, and TCRdb holds only the in-frame ones, with some missing. The data contain about 680,000 clones, approximately 88% of them singletons. This specimen consisted of peripheral blood, obtained in a trial of Ad26.COV2.S vaccine versus placebo. These receptors all stem from a person aged 18-60 years who received the Ad26.COV2.S COVID-19 vaccine or a placebo. The CDR3 runs from the conserved cysteine through the conserved F or W. Each record gives: V gene, J gene, CDR3 protein.

v_gene: TRBV28
j_gene: TRBJ1-2
CDR3aa: CASQGPAGGRGDGYTF

v_gene: TRBV7-7
j_gene: TRBJ2-1
CDR3aa: CASSLGIKAYNEQFF

v_gene: TRBV30
j_gene: TRBJ2-1
CDR3aa: CAWTGGYNEQFF

v_gene: TRBV4-2
j_gene: TRBJ2-7
CDR3aa: CASSQVLDSSYEQYF

v_gene: TRBV7-2
j_gene: TRBJ2-1
CDR3aa: CASSSTVFNNEQFF

v_gene: TRBV20-1
j_gene: TRBJ1-6
CDR3aa: CSASPRGPWSPLHF

v_gene: TRBV19
j_gene: TRBJ2-1
CDR3aa: CASSIEWGTGAYNEQFF

v_gene: TRBV6-5
j_gene: TRBJ2-7
CDR3aa: CASSYSWQGAGEQYF

v_gene: TRBV6-5
j_gene: TRBJ2-2
CDR3aa: CASRRGPNTGELFF

v_gene: TRBV7-9
j_gene: TRBJ2-1
CDR3aa: CASSEIQGPNRNEQFF

v_gene: TRBV7-9
j_gene: TRBJ2-1
CDR3aa: CASSGTEQFF

v_gene: TRBV19
j_gene: TRBJ2-1
CDR3aa: CASSILLAGEQFF

v_gene: TRBV19
j_gene: TRBJ2-7
CDR3aa: CASSISGHPSYEQYF

v_gene: TRBV19
j_gene: TRBJ2-7
CDR3aa: CASSTRERSEQYF

v_gene: TRBV10-3
j_gene: TRBJ1-2
CDR3aa: CATRVFDGYTF

v_gene: TRBV2
j_gene: TRBJ1-5
CDR3aa: CASSERTRSNKLQHF

v_gene: TRBV7-2
j_gene: TRBJ2-1
CDR3aa: CASSFDRSYNEQFF

v_gene: TRBV2
j_gene: TRBJ1-4
CDR3aa: CASSVQSEKLFF

v_gene: TRBV18
j_gene: TRBJ2-5
CDR3aa: CASSPGAAAQETQYF

v_gene: TRBV7-8
j_gene: TRBJ1-3
CDR3aa: CASSPWTDPDTIYF

v_gene: TRBV5-1
j_gene: TRBJ2-2
CDR3aa: CASSFLSRDFLFSTGELFF

v_gene: TRBV4-2
j_gene: TRBJ2-1
CDR3aa: CASSSLAGGLTNEQFF

v_gene: TRBV2
j_gene: TRBJ2-7
CDR3aa: CASSAGYEQYF

v_gene: TRBV13
j_gene: TRBJ1-1
CDR3aa: CASSQRGNTEAFF

v_gene: TRBV18
j_gene: TRBJ1-2
CDR3aa: CASSPDGQNYGYTF

v_gene: TRBV6-5
j_gene: TRBJ1-1
CDR3aa: CASSIITGNEAFF

v_gene: TRBV10-3
j_gene: TRBJ1-2
CDR3aa: CAIRGQGENYGYTF

v_gene: TRBV29-1
j_gene: TRBJ2-1
CDR3aa: CSAGGLAVSNEQFF

v_gene: TRBV6-4
j_gene: TRBJ1-1
CDR3aa: CASSDGQGKLAFF

v_gene: TRBV7-2
j_gene: TRBJ1-2
CDR3aa: CASSLAGLNYGYTF

v_gene: TRBV14
j_gene: TRBJ2-1
CDR3aa: CASSQTRGSYNEQFF

v_gene: TRBV7-9
j_gene: TRBJ2-7
CDR3aa: CASSRTDEQYF

v_gene: TRBV2
j_gene: TRBJ2-3
CDR3aa: CATRQEADTQYF